The T cell receptor (beta chain) under discussion was sequenced for a study of Tregs in tolerant kidney transplant recipients. Study-level points and caveats: Tolerant patients' donor-specific Tregs expanded beyond overall Tregs, suggesting antigen-driven growth.

This CDR3 has 15 residues. From germline, CDR1 is KGHSH and CDR2 LQKENI. V was shortened by 1 base and J by 2 bases, with 11 bases between the two germline ends. Points on this clone: Antigen: not known.

Data came from immunoSEQ multiplex PCR; TCRdb stores just in-frame clones and leaves some out. Of just under 65,000 clones in the sample, 98% are singletons; the top ten hold nearly 0.35%. This material consisted of Tregs from blood, taken before the transplant. The TCR was taken from a human donor who received a combined kidney and bone marrow transplant. The chain has TRBV18 and TRBJ1-1; perhaps TRBD1 as D (6 bases). Here the CDR3 reads CASSPQQGPNTEAFF. CDR3 DNA: TGTGCCAGCTCACCACAACAGGGACCCAACACTGAAGCTTTCTTT.